These 27 T cell receptor beta chains originate from one sample sequenced in a study of regulatory T cells in long-lasting Graves disease. Building of the TCR beta libraries involved iRepertoire HTBI primers and Arm-PCR of CDR3 regions. TCRdb fed the multiplex PCR reads into MiXCR, producing one record per CDR3 protein. The data contain around 460,000 distinct CDR3 sequences, approximately 22% of them singletons. The time point denotes: persistent/refractory GD, antithyroid drugs over 5 years with positive TRAb. From RNA extracted from PBMCs, the TCR library was made. Sequenced material: peripheral blood mononuclear cells (PBMCs), taken when the disease was refractory, from a patient treated with antithyroid drugs. The source of these receptors is a female donor with Graves disease.

This clonotype has a count of ten or more. The rearrangement joins TRBV12-3 or TRBV12-4 to TRBJ1-6; no clear D. This CDR3 region has 15 residues. The ends were cut back, 4 bases at V and 2 bases at J, with 9 bases in the middle. The CDR3 reads CASSSGVAYNSPLHF. CDR3 nucleotide sequence: TGTGCCAGCAGTTCGGGTGTAGCCTATAATTCACCCCTCCACTTT.

This clonotype was found many times. The rearrangement joins TRBV6-5 to TRBJ2-5; D is uncertain. Germline V gene lookup returns CDR1 MNHEY and CDR2 SVGAGI. The length of the CDR3 is 15 residues. V was clipped by 2 bases and J by 0 bases, with 10 bases between them. The CDR3 bases are TGTGCCAGCAGTTACGTCGTCGGCAACCAAGAGACCCAGTACTTC. Translation gives CASSYVVGNQETQYF.

This clonotype has a single count. This chain joins TRBV7-2 and TRBJ1-2; D is possibly TRBD1 (6 bases). CDR3 length: 12 residues. V was shortened by 4 bases and J by 8 bases, with 11 bases between the two germline ends. The germline gives CDR1 SGHTA, CDR2 FQGNSA. CDR3 in DNA: TGTGCCAGCAGCTCTAGGGGGACCGGCTACACCTTC. Amino acid sequence: CASSSRGTGYTF.

Comment on this clonotype: A much larger clone differs from this one at a single base, so this may be a read error. The rearrangement links TRBV6-2 or TRBV6-3 to TRBJ1-2, with a weak D call TRBD1 (5 bases). Trimming removed 2 bases at V and 8 bases at J, with 12 bases between. Germline loops: CDR1 MNHEY, CDR2 SVGEGT. The CDR3 totals 13 residues. Written as DNA, the CDR3 is TGTGCCAGCAGTTACGGACGGGGGTCGGGCTACACCTTC. This translates into CASSYGRGSGYTF.

Many counts were recorded for this clonotype. The V and J genes are TRBV28 and TRBJ2-7; 10 positions agree with TRBD1. V lost 5 bases to trimming and J lost 6 bases; unmatched junction nucleotides: 7. Germline V gives CDR1 MDHEN, CDR2 SYDVKM. The length of the CDR3 is 14 residues. The CDR3 here is CASSPGTGAGEQYF. CDR3 nucleotide sequence: TGTGCCAGCAGTCCGGGGACAGGGGCCGGCGAGCAGTACTTC.

There are a few counts of this clonotype. The genes are TRBV5-5 and TRBJ1-5; 9 bases are shared with TRBD1. The CDR3 sequence is 16 residues long. Germline V CDR1 and CDR2: SGHKS, YYEKEE (reference sequence). After removal of 4 bases from V and 5 bases from J, the junction contained 10 bases not matched to a gene. Written as DNA, the CDR3 is TGTGCCAGCAGCGTTTCGGGACAGGGAAGCTATCAGCCCCAGCATTTT. Amino acid sequence: CASSVSGQGSYQPQHF.

CDR3 nucleotide sequence: TGTGCCAGCAGCACCCTCGCAAATCAGCCCCAGCATTTT. Encoded protein: CASSTLANQPQHF. The chain links TRBV14 to TRBJ1-5, with unresolved D. V lost 5 bases and J lost 4, with 9 bases in between. This CDR3 spans 13 amino acids. CDR1 and CDR2 from the germline V gene are SGHDN and FVKESK. The whole variable domain, filled in from reference TRBV14 and TRBJ1-5, reads EAGVTQFPSHSVIEKGQTVTLRCDPISGHDNLYWYRRVMGKEIKFLLHFVKESKQDESGMPNNRFLAERTGGTYSTLKVQPAELEDSGVYFCASSTLANQPQHFGDGTRLSIL.

This clonotype was counted a few times. The gene calls are TRBV9 and TRBJ2-7; TRBD2 matches 9 bases. The ends lost 4 bases at V and 2 bases at J; junction bases unmatched: 10. Germline lookup yields CDR1 SGDLS and CDR2 YYNGEE. The CDR3 is made up of 16 amino acids. The CDR3 region has the DNA TGTGCCAGCAGCATAGTGGATAGCGGGGGCCCCTACGAGCAGTACTTC. This sequence encodes CASSIVDSGGPYEQYF.

This clonotype has only a few counts. The rearrangement links TRBV5-1 to TRBJ1-4, with TRBD1 as a possible D gene (6 bases). The CDR3 sequence is 14 residues long. Germline CDR1 reads SGHRS; CDR2 reads YFSETQ. V lost 4 bases, J lost 7 bases, and 14 bases lay in between. The CDR3 DNA is TGCGCCAGCAGCGAGTGGACAGCGGCTGAAAAACTGTTTTTT. It specifies CASSEWTAAEKLFF.

The chain links TRBV7-2 to TRBJ2-7; possibly TRBD2 for D (6 bases). Germline V lookup: CDR1 SGHTA, CDR2 FQGNSA. With 7 bases removed from V and 3 bases from J, the gap between germline ends came to 13 bases. This CDR3 is 13 amino acids long. This chain's CDR3 is CASTGTSDYEQYF. The CDR3, as DNA: TGTGCCAGCACAGGGACTTCGGACTACGAGCAGTACTTC.

This chain connects TRBV6-2 or TRBV6-3 to TRBJ2-7; D gene uncertain. This CDR3 is 16 amino acids long. V shed 2 bases and J shed 1 base, with 15 bases lying between them. The germline CDR1 and CDR2 sequences are MNHEY and SVGEGT. Here the CDR3 DNA reads TGTGCCAGCAGTTACCCACTCGGTCCGGCTTCCTACGAGCAGTACTTC. It encodes CASSYPLGPASYEQYF.

This clonotype turned up a few times. J is TRBJ1-1 and V is TRBV7-3; 12 positions match TRBD1. From germline, CDR1 is SGHTA and CDR2 FQGTGA. V lost 5 bases to trimming and J lost 2 bases; unmatched junction nucleotides: 18. This CDR3 comprises 20 residues. For the CDR3, the DNA is TGTGCCAGCAGCCAGTACGGGACAGGGGGCGTTTTATCACCCAACACTGAAGCTTTCTTT. This sequence encodes CASSQYGTGGVLSPNTEAFF.

The genes are TRBV12-3 or TRBV12-4 and TRBJ2-1; the D is unclear. V was pared by 10 bases and J by 7 bases, with 17 bases between. The CDR3 covers 13 residues. The CDR3 DNA sequence: TGTGCCACCCAATTAGGTCAGTTTAATGAGCAGTTCTTC. Translation gives CATQLGQFNEQFF.

There are a few counts of this clonotype. The chain carries TRBV7-8 and TRBJ2-2; 10 nucleotides agree with TRBD1. CDR1 is SGHVS, CDR2 FQNEAQ, per germline. Trimming cost V 5 bases and J 5 bases; bases outside gene matches: 14. The CDR3 totals 18 residues. The CDR3 region is CASSTPTGGAVGTGELFF. The DNA for the CDR3 is TGTGCCAGCAGCACCCCGACAGGGGGCGCGGTTGGGACCGGGGAGCTGTTTTTT.

This clonotype was observed many times. The chain recombines TRBV28 with TRBJ1-2; tentatively, D is TRBD1 (6 bases). This CDR3 spans 12 amino acids. Germline lookup yields CDR1 MDHEN and CDR2 SYDVKM. V gave up 7 bases and J gave up 7 bases, with 13 bases separating them. CDR3 sequence (DNA): TGTGCCAGCACCGCGGACAGCGGTGGCTACACCTTC. It specifies CASTADSGGYTF.

V usage is TRBV7-9 and J usage is TRBJ2-5, with a possible D match to TRBD2 (7 bases). The J call may not be correct, given that the DNA end is closer to TRBJ2-7. CDR3 length: 16 residues. Germline CDR1 SEHNR, CDR2 FQNEAQ (reference sequence). The CDR3 region has the DNA TGTGCCAGCAGCTTAGATGTCGGGGGGCTGACCTACGAGCAGTACTTC. Residues: CASSLDVGGLTYEQYF.

The J gene is TRBJ2-5, the V gene TRBV3-1, with a tentative D call TRBD2 (5 bases). V dropped 3 bases and J dropped 4 bases, with 12 bases sitting between them. The germline gives CDR1 LGHDT, CDR2 YNNKEL (reference sequence). The CDR3 has 14 amino acids. CDR3 residues: CASSQSNRGETQYF. The CDR3 bases are TGTGCCAGCAGCCAGTCAAACCGGGGAGAGACCCAGTACTTC.

The chain couples TRBV28 to TRBJ2-1; TRBD2 is a possible D gene (5 bases). This CDR3 has 15 amino acids. From germline, CDR1 is MDHEN and CDR2 SYDVKM. Trimming stripped 5 bases from V and 7 bases from J, with 18 bases between. The CDR3 nucleotides are TGTGCCAGCAGTCCTGTTCTGGAGGTTCAAAATGAGCAGTTCTTC. Encoded protein: CASSPVLEVQNEQFF.

In its sample, this clonotype was seen a few times. The J gene is TRBJ1-2, the V gene TRBV30; D unresolved. CDR3 length: 13 residues. With 0 bases removed from V and 6 bases from J, the gap between germline ends came to 11 bases. CDR1 is GTSNPN, CDR2 SVGIG, per germline (reference sequence). The DNA of the CDR3 is TGTGCCTGGAGTGTACGGCGGCAGGATGGCTACACCTTC. Translating gives CAWSVRRQDGYTF.

This clonotype was picked up many times. The V call is TRBV7-9, the J call TRBJ2-5; D is ambiguous. Germline loops: CDR1 SEHNR, CDR2 FQNEAQ (reference sequence). V lost 5 bases to trimming and J lost 5 bases, with 18 bases between them. This CDR3 is built from 15 residues. The DNA for the CDR3 is TGTGCCAGCAGCATTAATATCGGTTTGGTGGAGACCCAGTACTTC. Residues: CASSINIGLVETQYF.

This clonotype was seen repeatedly, ten times or more. The V and J genes are TRBV11-2 and TRBJ2-7; 9 nucleotides align to TRBD2. Germline CDR1 reads SGHAT; CDR2 reads FQNNGV. V lost 0 bases to trimming and J lost 11 bases; unmatched junction nucleotides: 11. The CDR3 spans 15 residues. This CDR3 is CASSLDPGASGMEYF. CDR3 in DNA: TGTGCCAGCAGCTTAGATCCCGGGGCTAGCGGGATGGAGTACTTC.

The chain is built from TRBV6-2 or TRBV6-3 and TRBJ1-5, with 7 bases that match TRBD1. The trim removed 8 bases at V and 1 base at J, leaving 2 bases unmatched. This CDR3 is 13 amino acids long. Germline CDR1 and CDR2: MNHEY and SVGEGT. The chain's CDR3 is CASADRSNQPQHF. The CDR3 DNA reads TGTGCCAGCGCGGACAGGAGCAATCAGCCCCAGCATTTT.

The sample holds a few counts of this clonotype. V usage is TRBV9 and J usage is TRBJ2-3, with 9 positions matching TRBD2. From germline, CDR1 is SGDLS and CDR2 YYNGEE. V lost 0 bases, J lost 3 bases, and 2 bases stayed unmatched. There are 15 residues in the CDR3. CDR3 nucleotides: TGTGCCAGCAGCGTAGATAGCGGGAGAACAGATACGCAGTATTTT. Its protein is CASSVDSGRTDTQYF.

This clonotype was recorded many times. A read error may produce the germline difference seen at one junction end. This rearrangement joins TRBV6-5 to TRBJ1-2; no definite D call. This CDR3 has 15 residues. Germline CDR1 MNHEY, CDR2 SVGAGI. The CDR3 coding sequence is TGTGCCAGCAGTTTCACGCCAGACGGATCCTATGCCTACACCTTC. It is translated as CASSFTPDGSYAYTF.

V and J are TRBV12-3 or TRBV12-4 and TRBJ2-3; 7 bases agree with TRBD1. V trimming: 5 bases; J trimming: 0 bases; junction bases outside the gene matches: 5. The CDR3 runs 15 residues. As DNA, the CDR3 is TGTGCCAGCAGTGGGACAGACCCTAGCACAGATACGCAGTATTTT. Translating gives CASSGTDPSTDTQYF.

The chain employs TRBV9 and TRBJ1-2, with a tentative D call TRBD1 (6 bases). The CDR3 runs 14 residues. The germline V and J ends were trimmed by 3 bases and 4 bases, with 13 bases remaining between them. In germline, CDR1 is SGDLS, CDR2 YYNGEE. DNA for the CDR3: TGTGCCAGCAGCGCCTCCGGGACATCCTATGGCTACACCTTC. Translated: CASSASGTSYGYTF.

This clonotype occurred many times. The DNA of the CDR3 is TGTGCCAGCCACGTCGGGAGCGGGGAGCTGTTTTTT. Its protein product is CASHVGSGELFF. The chain links TRBV2 to TRBJ2-2; a weak D match, TRBD2 (6 bases). CDR1 and CDR2 (germline): SNHLY, FYNNEI. The CDR3 spans 12 residues. V shed 8 bases and J shed 7 bases, with 11 bases lying between them.